These 17 T cell receptor beta chains originate from one sample sequenced in a study of PD-1 blockade in mismatch repair-deficient tumors. Profiled with immunoSEQ multiplex PCR; TCRdb holds only in-frame clones, not every one. The sample gives 17,000 or so clones, over 75% of which show up once; around 1.5% is in the top ten. The sample in question was PBMCs, obtained 22 weeks after starting pembrolizumab. Receptors originate from an adult with mismatch repair-deficient cancer.

This clone appeared a single time. This chain connects TRBV29-1 to TRBJ1-2; D uncertain. CDR1 is SQVTM, CDR2 ANQGSEA, per germline. CDR3 length: 13 amino acids. Trimming shortened V by 4 bases and J by 5 bases, and 14 bases separated the two germline ends. CDR3 nucleotide sequence: TGCAGCGTTGGCTCGGAGGCCCGGTATGGCTACACCTTC. It codes for CSVGSEARYGYTF.

V is TRBV6-6 and J is TRBJ1-5; D is uncertain. The CDR3 consists of 12 residues. Between the trimmed V and J ends, which lost 2 bases and 6 bases, there was a span of 5 bases. CDR1 MNHNY and CDR2 SVGAGI come from the germline V gene (reference sequence). CDR3 loop: CASSYPGQPQHF. The CDR3, as DNA: TGTGCCAGCAGTTACCCGGGTCAGCCCCAGCATTTT.

A note on this clone: Likely a read error: the CDR3 ends without its conserved phenylalanine or tryptophan. The DNA is omitted, as the CDR3 cannot be located on it reliably, and the CDR3 follows TCRdb's listing. The chain recombines TRBV19 with TRBJ2-7; the table gives TRBD1 as D, unverified against the DNA. The CDR3 spans 13 residues, counting both ends. Germline loops: CDR1 LNHDA, CDR2 SQIVND (reference sequence). The CDR3 spells CASSSGRGTDQCL.

The chain is built from TRBV2 and TRBJ1-3; a weak D match, TRBD1 (5 bases). Trimming removed 6 bases from V and 0 bases from J, with 12 bases in between. Germline V gives CDR1 SNHLY, CDR2 FYNNEI. The CDR3 extends over 15 amino acids. The CDR3 sequence: CASREGRFSGNTIYF. The CDR3 coding sequence is TGTGCCAGCAGGGAGGGACGGTTCTCTGGAAACACCATATATTTT.

This clone appeared once. The chain combines TRBV5-4 with TRBJ2-1; perhaps TRBD1 as D (6 bases). Germline lookup yields CDR1 SGHNT and CDR2 YYREEE (reference sequence). This CDR3 spans 15 amino acids. V dropped 2 bases and J dropped 4 bases, with 13 bases sitting between them. Written as DNA, the CDR3 is TGTGCCAGCAGCTTCGGGCCCGGACAGTACAATGAGCAGTTCTTC. The encoded protein is CASSFGPGQYNEQFF. Based on the CDR3 plus reference TRBV5-4 and TRBJ2-1, the full variable domain is ETGVTQSPTHLIKTRGQQVTLRCSSQSGHNTVSWYQQALGQGPQFIFQYYREEENGRGNFPPRFSGLQFPNYSSELNVNALELDDSALYLCASSFGPGQYNEQFFGPGTRLTVL.

V is TRBV11-2 and J is TRBJ1-2, with D perhaps TRBD1 (5 bases). The CDR3 extends over 17 amino acids. Germline loops: CDR1 SGHAT, CDR2 FQNNGV. V shed 2 bases and J shed 4 bases, with 20 bases lying between them. The CDR3 spells CASSLIPGRPQGYGYTF. Written as DNA, the CDR3 is TGTGCCAGCAGCTTAATCCCAGGGCGGCCCCAAGGCTATGGCTACACCTTC.

The chain uses TRBV7-9 and TRBJ1-2; D is undetermined. The CDR3 runs 15 residues. Germline V gene lookup returns CDR1 SEHNR and CDR2 FQNEAQ (reference sequence). The V end lost 0 bases, the J end lost 3 bases, and 11 bases lay between the germline ends. Here the CDR3 reads CASSLALLQDYGYTF. Written as DNA, the CDR3 is TGTGCCAGCAGCTTAGCGTTACTGCAAGACTATGGCTACACCTTC.

J is TRBJ2-3 and V is TRBV5-6, with 11 nucleotides matching TRBD2. The CDR3 runs to 16 residues. Germline values: CDR1 SGHDT, CDR2 YYEEEE. Trimming at V came to 2 bases and at J to 4 bases, leaving 6 bases not matched to a gene. CDR3 amino acids: CASSLVAGGEADTQYF. In DNA, the CDR3 is TGTGCCAGCAGCTTAGTAGCGGGAGGGGAGGCAGATACGCAGTATTTT.

The chain recombines TRBV7-9 with TRBJ2-1, with 9 nucleotides matching TRBD2. The V and J ends lost 4 bases and 2 bases, in that order; junction bases with no gene match: 9. Germline V gene data show CDR1 as SEHNR and CDR2 as FQNEAQ (reference sequence). The CDR3 is made up of 17 amino acids. CDR3 residues: CASSSVRTSATYNEQFF. As DNA, the CDR3 is TGTGCCAGCAGCTCCGTGAGGACTAGCGCTACCTACAATGAGCAGTTCTTC.

The J gene is TRBJ1-4, the V gene TRBV27; 8 bases are a match to TRBD1. Germline-derived CDR1 and CDR2 are MNHEY and SMNVEV (reference sequence). The CDR3 is 14 residues long. The V and J ends lost 3 bases and 12 bases, in that order; junction bases with no gene match: 9. The CDR3 sequence is CASSLRQGMTELFF. CDR3 bases: TGTGCCAGCAGTTTGAGACAGGGGATGACAGAACTGTTTTTT.

This chain uses TRBV10-3 with TRBJ1-1; D unresolved. CDR1 is ENHRY, CDR2 SYGVKD, per germline. Trimming cost V 6 bases and J 1 base, with 15 bases left between them. There are 15 residues in the CDR3. This chain's CDR3 is CAISDHLRQNTEAFF. As DNA, the CDR3 is TGTGCCATCAGCGACCATCTACGACAGAACACTGAAGCTTTCTTT.

DNA of the CDR3: TGCGCCAGCAGCCCCGGCGGCCTCTCCACGGCAGATACGCAGTATTTT. Its translation: CASSPGGLSTADTQYF. The J gene is TRBJ2-3, the V gene TRBV5-1; no reliable D call. V lost 4 bases, J lost 4 bases, and 19 bases lay in between. Germline loops: CDR1 SGHRS, CDR2 YFSETQ. The CDR3 consists of 16 residues.

The V gene is TRBV6-1, the J gene TRBJ1-5, with D unclear. This CDR3 has 17 residues. Trimming took off 1 base at V and 5 bases at J, with 18 bases between the two ends. Germline loops: CDR1 MNHNS, CDR2 SASEGT. CDR3 region: CASSEGLWEGRDQPQHF. DNA for the CDR3: TGTGCCAGCAGTGAAGGGCTCTGGGAGGGTAGGGATCAGCCCCAGCATTTT.

The rearrangement uses TRBV28 and TRBJ1-2, with 7 bases that match TRBD1. The CDR3 sequence is 15 residues long. V was clipped by 6 bases and J by 8 bases; unmatched bases: 15. Germline CDR1 is MDHEN and CDR2 is SYDVKM. The CDR3 DNA sequence: TGTGCCAGCAGGACATCGGGACAGAAGGTTGACGGCTACACCTTC. It is translated as CASRTSGQKVDGYTF.

The rearrangement joins TRBV28 to TRBJ1-4; a weak D match, TRBD1 (5 bases). Germline CDR1 MDHEN, CDR2 SYDVKM. The V end was cut by 3 bases, the J end by 3 bases, with 11 bases between. The CDR3 covers 15 residues. The CDR3 coding sequence is TGTGCCAGCAGTTTGGGGGGGTCCGCTAATGAAAAACTGTTTTTT. Encoded protein: CASSLGGSANEKLFF.

V and J are TRBV7-3 and TRBJ2-1; 11 bases line up with TRBD2. The ends lost 5 bases at V and 4 bases at J; junction bases unmatched: 4. Germline-derived CDR1 and CDR2 are SGHTA and FQGTGA. The CDR3 is made up of 15 amino acids. Here the CDR3 DNA reads TGTGCCAGCAGCCCTCGACTAGCGGGGTACAATGAGCAGTTCTTC. Translating gives CASSPRLAGYNEQFF.

The chain recombines TRBV5-4 with TRBJ2-3, with a possible D match to TRBD2 (6 bases). V dropped 3 bases and J dropped 0 bases, with 14 bases sitting between them. The CDR3 extends over 16 amino acids. Germline CDR1 SGHNT, CDR2 YYREEE (reference sequence). CDR3 nucleotide sequence: TGTGCCAGCAGCTCGCGTGCGGGGTCTAGCACAGATACGCAGTATTTT. Amino acid sequence: CASSSRAGSSTDTQYF. Full variable domain (missing parts from reference TRBV5-4 and TRBJ2-3): ETGVTQSPTHLIKTRGQQVTLRCSSQSGHNTVSWYQQALGQGPQFIFQYYREEENGRGNFPPRFSGLQFPNYSSELNVNALELDDSALYLCASSSRAGSSTDTQYFGPGTRLTVL.